These 22 T cell receptor beta chains originate from one sample sequenced in a study of T cell responses to AZD1222 COVID-19 vaccine. Clones were read by immunoSEQ multiplex PCR, and TCRdb kept only the in-frame ones, dropping some. Among 100,000 to 110,000 clones listed, about 87% were seen once. The sequencing here drew on peripheral blood, taken on day 0 of AZD1222 vaccination. The receptor set was obtained from an adult in good health.

This chain connects TRBV9 to TRBJ1-1; unclear D gene. V lost 0 bases, J lost 3 bases, and 6 bases lay in between. The germline V gene has CDR1 SGDLS and CDR2 YYNGEE. The CDR3 length is 13 residues. The CDR3 bases are TGTGCCAGCAGCGTAGCCGGGGACACTGAAGCTTTCTTT. Encoded protein: CASSVAGDTEAFF.

J is TRBJ2-2 and V is TRBV10-1, with 9 bases that match TRBD1. J gave up 4 bases and V 8 bases, and 2 bases lay outside the gene matches. The germline CDR1 and CDR2 sequences are WNHNN and SYGVQD (reference sequence). This CDR3 region has 13 residues. The CDR3 is CASRQGGTGELFF. DNA of the CDR3: TGCGCCAGCCGACAGGGGGGCACCGGGGAGCTGTTTTTT.

This sequence joins TRBV28 and TRBJ2-2; the D is unclear. There are 14 residues in the CDR3. The V end was cut by 1 base, the J end by 7 bases, with 10 bases between. CDR1 is MDHEN, CDR2 SYDVKM, per germline. Here the CDR3 reads CASSLSGSGGELFF. CDR3 DNA sequence: TGTGCCAGCAGTTTATCCGGGTCGGGCGGGGAGCTGTTTTTT.

The rearrangement links TRBV7-9 to TRBJ1-2; TRBD1 agrees at 7 bases. Trimming took 4 bases from V and 8 from J; bases not matched to a gene: 7. This CDR3 comprises 13 residues. Germline CDR1 reads SEHNR; CDR2 reads FQNEAQ (reference sequence). The CDR3 region is CASSSQGLDGYTF. The CDR3 DNA is TGTGCCAGCAGCTCACAGGGGTTAGACGGCTACACCTTC.

V and J are TRBV11-2 and TRBJ1-4; D gene unclear. The CDR3 loop spans 12 amino acids. V dropped 3 bases and J dropped 4 bases, with 3 bases sitting between them. Germline assignment: CDR1 SGHAT and CDR2 FQNNGV. CDR3 sequence: CASSFLNEKLFF. The CDR3 DNA reads as TGTGCCAGCAGCTTCCTTAATGAAAAACTGTTTTTT.

The V gene is TRBV21-1, the J gene TRBJ1-1. TRBV21-1 is noted as a pseudogene. CDR3 length equals 16 residues. The CDR3 loop reads CASSKQFAGLDTEAFF. The CDR3 DNA reads as TGTGCCAGCAGCAAACAGTTCGCGGGGTTGGACACTGAAGCTTTCTTT.

The chain uses TRBV7-9 and TRBJ1-1; 11 nucleotides match TRBD1. Germline V gene data show CDR1 as SEHNR and CDR2 as FQNEAQ (reference sequence). The CDR3 spans 18 residues. After removal of 3 bases from V and 5 bases from J, the junction contained 14 bases not matched to a gene. This CDR3 is CASSFPSGQGVQGTEAFF. CDR3 in DNA: TGTGCCAGCAGCTTTCCGTCGGGACAGGGGGTGCAGGGAACTGAAGCTTTCTTT.

The chain couples TRBV4-1 to TRBJ2-7; 7 bases line up with TRBD2. The V gene end was trimmed by 1 base and the J gene end by 3 bases; junction bases not matched to a gene: 15. The CDR3 has 18 amino acids. The V gene's germline CDR1 is MGHRA and CDR2 YSYEKL. CDR3 loop: CASSQGDFSSGSNYEQYF. For the CDR3, the DNA is TGCGCCAGCAGCCAAGGAGACTTCTCTAGCGGCAGCAACTACGAGCAGTACTTC.

The chain links TRBV7-2 to TRBJ1-1, with D possibly matching TRBD1 (6 bases). CDR3 length: 14 residues. Germline values: CDR1 SGHTA, CDR2 FQGNSA. V gave up 4 bases and J gave up 4 bases, with 13 bases separating them. CDR3 DNA: TGTGCCAGCAGCTCGAGACAGGATAGCACTGAAGCTTTCTTT. This sequence encodes CASSSRQDSTEAFF.

This chain joins TRBV18 and TRBJ2-2; TRBD1 or TRBD2 may be the D gene (5 bases each). Germline V gene data show CDR1 as KGHSH and CDR2 as LQKENI. V was pared by 6 bases and J by 2 bases, with 13 bases between. The length of the CDR3 is 15 residues. The CDR3 nucleotides are TGTGCCAGCTCTCCCGGGGCTGTAAACACCGGGGAGCTGTTTTTT. It specifies CASSPGAVNTGELFF.

This rearrangement joins TRBV28 to TRBJ1-5; D is uncertain. CDR1 and CDR2 (germline): MDHEN, SYDVKM. This CDR3 region has 15 residues. V was trimmed by 2 bases and J by 1 base, leaving 9 bases between them. The CDR3 coding sequence is TGTGCCAGCAGTTTAGGCACAGAAAGCAATCAGCCCCAGCATTTT. Residues: CASSLGTESNQPQHF.

V and J are TRBV7-9 and TRBJ1-2; no firm D call. The CDR3 runs to 14 residues. Germline lookup yields CDR1 SEHNR and CDR2 FQNEAQ (reference sequence). V dropped 11 bases and J dropped 4 bases, with 20 bases sitting between them. CDR3 coding DNA: TGTGCCGTAGGCGGTTTGGAGTTGGCCTATGGCTACACCTTC. Protein sequence: CAVGGLELAYGYTF. The full variable domain, with the rest looked up from reference TRBV7-9 and TRBJ1-2, is DTGVSQNPRHKITKRGQNVTFRCDPISEHNRLYWYRQTLGQGPEFLTYFQNEAQLEKSRLLSDRFSAERPKGSFSTLEIQRTEQGDSAMYLCAVGGLELAYGYTFGSGTRLTVV.

The chain uses TRBV5-1 and TRBJ2-5; D might be TRBD1 or TRBD2, each matching 5 bases. Germline CDR1 reads SGHRS; CDR2 reads YFSETQ. Trimming removed 0 bases from V and 3 bases from J, with 9 bases in between. There are 14 residues in the CDR3. Written as DNA, the CDR3 is TGCGCCAGCAGCTTGGTGGGGGATAAAGAGACCCAGTACTTC. As protein: CASSLVGDKETQYF.

The chain couples TRBV7-2 to TRBJ2-2, with D unclear. Trimming removed 4 bases at V and 6 bases at J, with 12 bases between. This CDR3 contains 14 residues. Germline CDR1 reads SGHTA; CDR2 reads FQGNSA. The CDR3 DNA is TGTGCCAGCAGCTCAACGGCTGGGCCCGGGGAGCTGTTTTTT. Its protein product is CASSSTAGPGELFF.

The J gene is TRBJ1-1, the V gene TRBV6-5; perhaps TRBD1 as D (5 bases). The CDR3 is 16 residues long. Germline CDR1 and CDR2: MNHEY and SVGAGI. V lost 2 bases to trimming and J lost 1 base, with 14 bases between them. CDR3 in amino acids: CASSYPAPGSNTEAFF. In nucleotides, the CDR3 is TGTGCCAGCAGTTACCCAGCCCCAGGGTCGAACACTGAAGCTTTCTTT.

V is TRBV7-8 and J is TRBJ1-2; 7 bases align to TRBD1. V gave up 3 bases and J gave up 6 bases; unmatched junction bases: 1. Germline V CDR1 and CDR2: SGHVS, FQNEAQ. The CDR3 has 12 residues. This CDR3 is CASSLTGHGYTF. The CDR3 DNA sequence: TGTGCCAGCAGCTTGACAGGGCATGGCTACACCTTC.

CDR3 in amino acids: CAINRGTGDSYGYTF. Here the CDR3 DNA reads TGTGCCATCAACCGCGGGACAGGGGACTCCTATGGCTACACCTTC. The chain recombines TRBV10-3 with TRBJ1-2, with 10 bases that match TRBD1. The CDR3 totals 15 residues. Germline V lookup: CDR1 ENHRY, CDR2 SYGVKD. V shed 7 bases, J shed 4 bases, and the junction held 9 bases outside the gene matches.

The genes are TRBV3-1 (or the pseudogene TRBV3-2) and TRBJ1-2; 12 nucleotides line up with TRBD1. Germline values: CDR1 LGHDT, CDR2 YNNKEL (reference sequence). Germline trimming cut 2 bases from V and 6 bases from J; bases unmatched to any gene: 7. The CDR3 is made up of 16 amino acids. The CDR3 DNA is TGTGCCAGCAGCCAACACGGGGACAGGGGGCAAGATGGCTACACCTTC. It encodes CASSQHGDRGQDGYTF.

The table lists this clone with a count of one. This chain joins TRBV13 and TRBJ1-6; a weak D match, TRBD1 (6 bases). Trimming pared 3 bases from V and 10 bases from J, leaving 7 bases between. This CDR3 is 12 amino acids long. The germline V gene has CDR1 PRHDT and CDR2 FYEKMQ (reference sequence). The CDR3 spells CASSLGGSPLHF. In DNA, the CDR3 is TGTGCCAGCAGCTTGGGGGGCTCACCCCTCCACTTT.

V gene TRBV29-1 combines with J gene TRBJ1-2; D unclear. The germline V gene encodes CDR1 SQVTM and CDR2 ANQGSEA. V lost 1 base, J lost 8 bases, and 8 bases lay in between. This CDR3 is 11 amino acids long. DNA of the CDR3: TGCAGCGTTGAAGGAAATCGCGGCTACACCTTC. It translates to CSVEGNRGYTF.

The chain recombines TRBV19 with TRBJ1-1; 7 nucleotides line up with TRBD1. J lost 1 base, V lost 7 bases, and 9 bases had no gene match. Germline V gene sequence: CDR1 LNHDA, CDR2 SQIVND (reference sequence). The CDR3 has 15 amino acids. CDR3 protein: CASTSYRGRNTEAFF. The CDR3 region has the DNA TGTGCCAGTACTAGTTACAGGGGAAGGAACACTGAAGCTTTCTTT.

CDR3 in DNA: TGCGCCAGCAGCTTGTTCGGGACAGCGATAGAAGCTTTCTTT. Protein: CASSLFGTAIEAFF. The chain employs TRBV5-1 and TRBJ1-1; 7 nucleotides agree with TRBD1. The germline gives CDR1 SGHRS, CDR2 YFSETQ. J gave up 8 bases and V 1 base, and 8 bases lay outside the gene matches. This CDR3 has 14 residues.